Each of the 21 T cell receptor beta chains below was sequenced from the same sample in a study of regulatory T cells in long-lasting Graves disease. Libraries of TCR beta came from iRepertoire HTBI primers plus Arm-PCR of CDR3 regions. TCRdb independently ran MiXCR on the multiplex PCR reads; one entry per CDR3 protein. The sample lists 700,000 or so distinct CDR3 sequences; around 30% were seen once. Indicated time point: persistent/refractory GD, antithyroid drugs over 5 years with positive TRAb. Extracted PBMC RNA gave rise to the TCR library. The sequencing used peripheral blood mononuclear cells (PBMCs), collected when the disease was refractory, from a patient treated with antithyroid drugs. The receptors were gathered from a female donor with Graves disease.

Only a few counts were recorded for this clonotype. The gene calls are TRBV15 and TRBJ1-5; unclear D gene. The length of the CDR3 is 15 residues. Germline-derived CDR1 and CDR2 are LNHNV and YYDKDF (reference sequence). The V and J ends lost 7 bases and 3 bases respectively, with 16 bases between them. CDR3 sequence: CATTEEDIYNQPQHF. The CDR3 nucleotides read TGTGCCACCACCGAGGAAGACATTTACAATCAGCCCCAGCATTTT.

This clonotype has more than one count but fewer than ten. The gene calls are TRBV6-1 and TRBJ2-7, with unresolved D. This CDR3 is 13 amino acids long. Germline CDR1 MNHNS, CDR2 SASEGT. With 8 bases removed from V and 2 bases from J, the gap between germline ends came to 13 bases. The CDR3 DNA reads TGTGCCAGCGGGCCGAGTCGTACCTACGAGCAGTACTTC. Translation gives CASGPSRTYEQYF.

The J gene is TRBJ1-1, the V gene TRBV7-2; D is unresolved. Germline V gene lookup returns CDR1 SGHTA and CDR2 FQGNSA. The CDR3 runs to 13 residues. Trimming removed 6 bases from V and 0 bases from J, with 8 bases in between. CDR3 residues: CASSQPLNTEAFF. CDR3 DNA: TGTGCCAGCAGTCAACCACTGAACACTGAAGCTTTCTTT.

This clonotype was picked up one time. The chain's CDR3 is CASSTGGGNTIYF. CDR3 bases: TGTGCCAGTAGCACAGGGGGCGGAAACACCATATATTTT. The chain employs TRBV19 and TRBJ1-3; TRBD1 aligns across 9 bases. CDR3 length equals 13 residues. With 6 bases clipped from V and 4 bases from J, the junction kept 1 base outside the gene matches. CDR1 LNHDA and CDR2 SQIVND come from the germline V gene (reference sequence). Full variable domain (outside the CDR3, taken from reference TRBV19 and TRBJ1-3): DGGITQSPKYLFRKEGQNVTLSCEQNLNHDAMYWYRQDPGQGLRLIYYSQIVNDFQKGDIAEGYSVSREKKESFPLTVTSAQKNPTAFYLCASSTGGGNTIYFGEGSWLTVV.

The genes are TRBV28 and TRBJ2-6; 8 nucleotides match TRBD1. The CDR3 contains 15 residues. Losses at the gene ends were 6 bases for V and 5 bases for J; bases not matched to a gene: 6. Germline values: CDR1 MDHEN, CDR2 SYDVKM. CDR3 nucleotide sequence: TGTGCCAGCAGCCAGGGGGCATCTAGGGCCAACGTCCTGACTTTC. It translates to CASSQGASRANVLTF.

The V gene is TRBV20-1, the J gene TRBJ2-7; D tentatively fits TRBD1 or TRBD2 (6 bases each). The germline V gene encodes CDR1 DFQATT and CDR2 SNEGSKA (reference sequence). V lost 5 bases and J 8 bases, leaving 16 bases between the germline ends. The CDR3 is 12 residues long. CDR3 loop: CSAPTGGLQQYF. CDR3 bases: TGCAGTGCTCCGACAGGAGGACTACAGCAGTACTTC.

This clonotype was observed a handful of times. This sequence joins TRBV19 and TRBJ2-1; D is uncertain. The CDR3 spans 15 residues. The V and J ends lost 4 bases and 7 bases respectively, with 17 bases between them. Germline CDR1 LNHDA, CDR2 SQIVND (reference sequence). CDR3 DNA: TGTGCCAGTAGTACCCTCGGTGGATCCTCAAATGAGCAGTTCTTC. Translated: CASSTLGGSSNEQFF.

Many counts were recorded for this clonotype. The chain is built from TRBV20-1 and TRBJ1-1, with TRBD1 as a possible D gene (5 bases). The CDR3 length is 15 residues. V was cut by 3 bases and J by 0 bases, with 14 bases left in between. CDR1 is DFQATT and CDR2 is SNEGSKA in the germline V gene (reference sequence). In nucleotides, the CDR3 is TGCAGTGCTAGGGCCAGGGAGACAATGAACACTGAAGCTTTCTTT. Its protein is CSARARETMNTEAFF.

This clonotype has just a few counts. This chain links TRBV7-9 with TRBJ1-1; possible D gene TRBD1, 5 bases. This CDR3 comprises 14 residues. Germline V gene data show CDR1 as SEHNR and CDR2 as FQNEAQ (reference sequence). Trimming shortened V by 2 bases and J by 5 bases, and 12 bases separated the two germline ends. In DNA, the CDR3 is TGTGCCAGCAGCTTAAAGGGGCGTACGACTGAAGCTTTCTTT. Protein sequence: CASSLKGRTTEAFF.

The chain recombines TRBV7-9 with TRBJ1-2; a possible D gene is TRBD1 (6 bases). The CDR3 is 14 amino acids. In germline, CDR1 is SEHNR, CDR2 FQNEAQ (reference sequence). The V end was cut by 5 bases, the J end by 6 bases, with 16 bases between. The CDR3 reads CASSPTLGADGYTF. Here the CDR3 DNA reads TGTGCCAGCAGCCCCACTTTGGGGGCGGATGGCTACACCTTC.

The genes are TRBV30 and TRBJ1-4; a possible D gene is TRBD1 (6 bases). Trimming pared 4 bases from V and 8 bases from J, leaving 14 bases between. This CDR3 is 13 amino acids long. Germline V gene sequence: CDR1 GTSNPN, CDR2 SVGIG (reference sequence). In DNA, the CDR3 is TGTGCCTGGAAAGAGAGGGGGAACGAAAAACTGTTTTTT. Its protein is CAWKERGNEKLFF.

As to this clonotype: Possible read error: a much larger clone is one base away. The chain links TRBV11-2 to TRBJ2-5, with a weak D call TRBD2 (5 bases). The CDR3 length is 13 residues. The V gene lost 6 bases and the J gene lost 5 bases, with 13 bases spanning the gap. The V gene's germline CDR1 is SGHAT and CDR2 FQNNGV. The CDR3 here is CASSQAVPETQYF. Written as DNA, the CDR3 is TGTGCCAGCAGTCAAGCGGTACCCGAGACCCAGTACTTC.

The rearrangement uses TRBV20-1 and TRBJ2-7; 10 positions match TRBD1. The CDR3 runs to 15 residues. Germline assignment: CDR1 DFQATT and CDR2 SNEGSKA (reference sequence). V shed 0 bases, J shed 3 bases, and the junction held 5 bases outside the gene matches. This chain's CDR3 is CSARDPGQGGYEQYF. CDR3 sequence (DNA): TGCAGTGCTAGAGACCCCGGACAGGGGGGCTACGAGCAGTACTTC.

The chain uses TRBV19 and TRBJ2-5; the match to TRBD2 covers 10 bases. The J call is doubtful: the DNA matches TRBJ2-1 better. CDR3 length: 16 residues. CDR1 LNHDA and CDR2 SQIVND come from the germline V gene (reference sequence). As DNA, the CDR3 is TGTGCCAGTAGTATTGTCGGGTGGACTAGCGGTAATGAGCAGTTCTTC. Its translation is CASSIVGWTSGNEQFF.

The chain couples TRBV9 to TRBJ2-2; D perhaps matches TRBD1 (6 bases). Germline V lookup: CDR1 SGDLS, CDR2 YYNGEE. V was trimmed by 0 bases and J by 7 bases, leaving 19 bases between them. The CDR3 extends over 17 amino acids. The CDR3 loop reads CASSVVSGGPGGGELFF. The CDR3 DNA reads TGTGCCAGCAGCGTAGTGAGTGGGGGCCCTGGAGGCGGGGAGCTGTTTTTT.

As to this clonotype: The junction departs from germline at one end; a sequencing error may be responsible. This sequence joins TRBV7-9 and TRBJ2-5, with 10 nucleotides matching TRBD1. Germline V gene lookup returns CDR1 SEHNR and CDR2 FQNEAQ (reference sequence). The CDR3 extends over 15 amino acids. Written as DNA, the CDR3 is TGTGCCAACAGCTTAACGGACAGGGGGGAAGGGACCCAGTACTTC. As protein: CANSLTDRGEGTQYF.

This clonotype has just one count. The gene calls are TRBV7-6 and TRBJ2-5, with D maybe TRBD1 (6 bases). The J call may be incorrect, as the DNA end agrees better with TRBJ2-7. The germline V gene encodes CDR1 SGHVS and CDR2 FNYEAQ. The CDR3 is made up of 15 amino acids. The CDR3 DNA is TGTGCCAGCAGCTTAGATGGGGGCGCTTCCTACGAGCAGTACTTC. This codes for CASSLDGGASYEQYF.

This clonotype occurred a few times. The rearrangement joins TRBV7-8 to TRBJ1-5; D gene unclear. CDR3 length: 13 amino acids. V was cut by 7 bases and J by 7 bases, with 14 bases left in between. Germline loops: CDR1 SGHVS, CDR2 FQNEAQ. Here the CDR3 DNA reads TGTGCCAGCACCCACTTCATAGGGCAGCCCCAGCATTTT. It is translated as CASTHFIGQPQHF.

This clonotype came up a few times. V and J are TRBV12-3 or TRBV12-4 and TRBJ1-2; D not resolved. The V gene lost 3 bases and the J gene lost 0 bases, with 11 bases spanning the gap. This CDR3 is 15 amino acids long. CDR3 in amino acids: CASSFQQQTNYGYTF. The CDR3 nucleotides are TGTGCCAGCAGTTTTCAGCAACAAACTAACTATGGCTACACCTTC.

This clonotype was observed a few times. The chain couples TRBV7-2 to TRBJ1-4; no definite D call. This CDR3 has 14 residues. Germline CDR1 and CDR2: SGHTA and FQGNSA. V was pared by 5 bases and J by 2 bases, with 9 bases between. The CDR3 loop reads CASSQHGTNEKLFF. In DNA, the CDR3 is TGTGCCAGCAGCCAACACGGTACTAATGAAAAACTGTTTTTT.

The chain joins TRBV9 to TRBJ2-7; the D is unclear. This CDR3 is 14 amino acids long. V shed 1 base and J shed 6 bases, with 14 bases lying between them. Germline V gives CDR1 SGDLS, CDR2 YYNGEE. The CDR3 DNA sequence: TGTGCCAGCAGCGTAACGGAAGTTCCTGGCGAGCAGTACTTC. It encodes CASSVTEVPGEQYF.